This TCR beta chain was captured in a study of radiotherapy plus CTLA-4 blockade in lung cancer. Study as a whole: Among all patients, approximately 17% showed objective responses, while roughly 31% had disease control. Study-level points and caveats: Early blood T cell clone dynamics reportedly forecast response best, with interferon-beta. There was expansion of tumor-derived TCR clones in blood after radiotherapy plus ipilimumab.

Participants had chemo-refractory metastatic non-small-cell lung cancer and were treated with focal radiation plus ipilimumab CTLA-4 blockade. Concerning this clone itself: The antigen remains unidentified.

Assay used: immunoSEQ multiplex PCR; TCRdb lists only in-frame clones, some missing. Here the sample spans more than 90,000 clones, 81% being singletons. Trimming stripped 5 bases from V and 0 bases from J, with 7 bases between. CDR1 is LGHNA, CDR2 YSLEER, per germline. This CDR3 comprises 13 residues. Sequences were derived from peripheral blood, sampled from a patient treated with radiotherapy plus ipilimumab. The TCR comes from a human donor with non-small cell lung cancer that progressed on radiotherapy plus ipilimumab. Some clones in this sample may be carry-over from other donors' samples. The chain combines TRBV4-3 with TRBJ1-1; D gene unclear. The CDR3 here is CASSAFMNTEAFF. The CDR3 region has the DNA TGCGCCAGCAGCGCTTTCATGAACACTGAAGCTTTCTTT.